This TCR beta chain appears in the sequencing data of a study of T cells in Graves' hyperthyroidism and ophthalmopathy. The investigators amplified TCR beta CDR3 regions from RNA transcripts. HTBI primers were the set used in a first-round RT-PCR of the TCR CDR3. TCRdb recomputed calls from the multiplex PCR reads with MiXCR, one row per CDR3 protein. The table shows 450,000 to 650,000 distinct CDR3 sequences, with roughly 15% occurring only once. Whole-study results and caveats: In blood, most of the thyroid clonotypes expanded above 0.001 were also present. A model of 13 V-J pairs discriminated ophthalmopathy from stable hyperthyroidism. With a median lead of around 5.9 months before onset, the model predicted ophthalmopathy.

As for this clonotype: Its antigen is currently unknown.

Clinical symptoms, serum thyroxine and TRAb, thyroid ultrasound and orbital computed tomography together formed the diagnostic basis. With V trimmed by 4 bases and J by 0 bases, 3 bases remained unmatched. The germline gives CDR1 MGHRA, CDR2 YSYEKL. The CDR3 contains 14 residues. Sequenced sample: blood. The J gene is TRBJ2-7, the V gene TRBV4-1; TRBD1 matches 7 bases. The sequence was collected from a woman younger than 30 with Graves' ophthalmopathy. The CDR3 DNA sequence: TGCGCCAGCAGCCCGAACAGGGGCTCCTACGAGCAGTACTTC. Translation gives CASSPNRGSYEQYF.